The present TCR beta chain was sequenced within a study of blood T cell repertoires in COVID-19. Study overall: Sites across the United States, Italy and Spain contributed samples from acute and convalescent COVID-19. T cells, B-cell-depleted T cells, or PBMCs provided the cDNA or gDNA that served as material.

Patients of the Seattle cohort, enrolled during active infection, were followed longitudinally. Assay: immunoSEQ multiplex PCR; the TCRdb copy retains only in-frame clones and omits some. The data contain a few hundred thousand clones, more than 80% of them singletons. From germline, CDR1 is LNHDA and CDR2 SQIVND (reference sequence). The CDR3 has 16 residues. The trim removed 7 bases at V and 5 bases at J, leaving 11 bases unmatched. Material: peripheral blood. This sequence originates from a woman aged 50 to 60 with COVID-19, enrolled during active disease. The V call is TRBV19, the J call TRBJ2-2; 9 positions agree with TRBD1. In nucleotides, the CDR3 is TGTGCCAGTACCGCCGCTACAGGGGGCCTTACCGGGGAGCTGTTTTTT. This encodes CASTAATGGLTGELFF. The entire variable domain, with the rest obtained from reference TRBV19 and TRBJ2-2, is as follows: DGGITQSPKYLFRKEGQNVTLSCEQNLNHDAMYWYRQDPGQGLRLIYYSQIVNDFQKGDIAEGYSVSREKKESFPLTVTSAQKNPTAFYLCASTAATGGLTGELFFGEGSRLTVL.